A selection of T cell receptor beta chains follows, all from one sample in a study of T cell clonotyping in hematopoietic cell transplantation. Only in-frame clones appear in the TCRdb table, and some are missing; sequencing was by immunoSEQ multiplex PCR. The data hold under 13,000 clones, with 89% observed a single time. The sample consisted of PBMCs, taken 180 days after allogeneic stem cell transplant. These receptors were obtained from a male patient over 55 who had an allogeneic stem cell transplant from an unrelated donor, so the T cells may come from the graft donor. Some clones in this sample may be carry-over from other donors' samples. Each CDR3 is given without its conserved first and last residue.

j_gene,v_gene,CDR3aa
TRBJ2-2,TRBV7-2,ASSPGSITGELF
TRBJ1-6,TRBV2,ASSQGTGGPNSPLH
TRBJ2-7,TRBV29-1,SVEGDSYEQY
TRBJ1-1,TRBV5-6,ASSHLTTGNTEAF
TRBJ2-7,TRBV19,ASSPLSGAAYEQY
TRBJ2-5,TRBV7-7,ASSVSASGQETQY
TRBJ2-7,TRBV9,ASSGPSSYEQY
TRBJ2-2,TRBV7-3,ASSLAGTNTGELF
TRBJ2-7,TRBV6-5,ASSYDAAKREQY
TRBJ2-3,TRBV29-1,SVDPTSGGDSRSDTQY
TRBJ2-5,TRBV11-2,ASSLGGAAETQY
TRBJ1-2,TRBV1,TSSLGEPYYGYT
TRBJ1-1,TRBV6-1,ASARGGVSEAF
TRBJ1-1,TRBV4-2,ASSLDRDTEAF
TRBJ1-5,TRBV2,ASSLGVQPQH
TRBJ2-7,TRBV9,ASSVGTGLGEQY
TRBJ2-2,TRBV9,ASSVSGNTGELF
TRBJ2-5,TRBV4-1,ASSPQEGHTQETQY
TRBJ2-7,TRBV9,ASSPRQGLFEQY
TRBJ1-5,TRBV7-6,ASSLALGANQPQH
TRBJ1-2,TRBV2,ASRGQLSLNYGYT
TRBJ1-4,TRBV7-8,ASSLGIGTGSGQLF